This T cell receptor beta chain was obtained from a study of radiotherapy plus CTLA-4 blockade in lung cancer. General observations from the study: Radiotherapy was combined with ipilimumab, and tumor-derived TCR clones then expanded in blood.

Turning to this clone: Its antigen is undetermined.

Sequencing used immunoSEQ multiplex PCR; TCRdb keeps in-frame clones, though not all of them. The data contain about 48,000 clones, 65% to 90% of them singletons. The CDR3 extends over 14 amino acids. Germline-derived CDR1 and CDR2 are SGDLS and YYNGEE. Material: peripheral blood, obtained from a patient treated with radiotherapy plus ipilimumab. The sequence was collected from a human donor with non-small cell lung cancer that progressed on radiotherapy plus ipilimumab. Some clones in this sample may be carry-over from other donors' samples. V is TRBV9 and J is TRBJ2-5; D may be TRBD2 (5 bases). TRBJ2-7 explains the end of the DNA better; the J call may be wrong. CDR3 residues: CASSVGGSAYEQYF. In nucleotides, the CDR3 is TGTGCCAGCAGCGTAGGAGGGTCAGCCTACGAGCAGTACTTC.